The 26 T cell receptor beta chains below come from one sample, sequenced in a study of blood T cell repertoires in COVID-19. Sequencing was performed with immunoSEQ multiplex PCR; in TCRdb, only in-frame clones are kept and a portion is missing. Of about 120,000 clones detected, under 75% appear once; the ten largest clones hold 6% to 8.5%. Sequencing used peripheral blood. These receptors were obtained from a woman aged 55-70 years with acute or convalescent COVID-19.

The rearrangement links TRBV28 to TRBJ1-2, with TRBD1 as a possible D gene (5 bases). Germline-derived CDR1 and CDR2 are MDHEN and SYDVKM. CDR3 length equals 15 residues. V was shortened by 5 bases and J by 4 bases, with 17 bases between the two germline ends. This CDR3 is CASSAPGGGSYGYTF. In nucleotides, the CDR3 is TGTGCCAGCAGTGCGCCCGGGGGGGGGTCCTATGGCTACACCTTC.

This clone has a handful of counts. The J gene is TRBJ1-2, the V gene TRBV28; perhaps TRBD1 as D (5 bases). CDR3 size: 14 residues. V was trimmed by 7 bases and J by 8 bases, leaving 20 bases between them. Germline assignment: CDR1 MDHEN and CDR2 SYDVKM. The CDR3 bases are TGTGCCAGCACCCTGGGGGTCGGGGCGGGAGGCTACACCTTC. Its protein product is CASTLGVGAGGYTF.

The rearrangement uses TRBV4-3 and TRBJ2-5; TRBD2 might be the D (7 bases). Germline CDR1 reads LGHNA; CDR2 reads YSLEER. The V end was cut by 0 bases, the J end by 5 bases, with 16 bases between. CDR3 length: 16 amino acids. The CDR3, as DNA: TGCGCCAGCAGCCAAGATCACCGGGGGGCCAGGGAGACCCAGTACTTC. Protein sequence: CASSQDHRGARETQYF.

On this clone itself: This CDR3 is also generated by other DNA sequences in the sample. V usage is TRBV5-1 and J usage is TRBJ1-5, with 7 bases aligning to TRBD1. In germline, CDR1 is SGHRS, CDR2 YFSETQ. V lost 0 bases and J lost 2; bases outside the gene matches: 2. This CDR3 comprises 15 residues. CDR3 in DNA: TGCGCCAGCAGCTTGGGTGGGACAGGCAATCAGCCCCAGCATTTT. Encoded protein: CASSLGGTGNQPQHF.

J is TRBJ2-5 and V is TRBV7-8, with 7 bases lining up with TRBD1. The J segment lost 5 bases and the V segment lost 3 bases, leaving 12 bases of the junction unmatched. The CDR3 contains 16 residues. Germline CDR1 SGHVS, CDR2 FQNEAQ. Here the CDR3 reads CASSFNSVGRGETQYF. Written as DNA, the CDR3 is TGTGCCAGCAGCTTTAACTCGGTCGGCAGGGGGGAGACCCAGTACTTC. Combining the CDR3 with reference TRBV7-8 and TRBJ2-5 gives the whole variable domain GAGVSQSPRYKVAKRGQDVALRCDPISGHVSLFWYQQALGQGPEFLTYFQNEAQLDKSGLPSDRFFAERPEGSVSTLKIQRTQQEDSAVYLCASSFNSVGRGETQYFGPGTRLLVL.

This sequence joins TRBV3-1 (or the pseudogene TRBV3-2) and TRBJ1-4; TRBD1 is a possible D gene (5 bases). CDR3 size: 13 residues. The ends were cut back, 0 bases at V and 13 bases at J, with 12 bases in the middle. Looked up from germline, CDR1 is LGHDT and CDR2 is YNNKEL (reference sequence). The CDR3 nucleotides are TGTGCCAGCAGCCAAGACCCAGGGTCTAGACTGTTTTTT. Its translation is CASSQDPGSRLFF.

This chain uses TRBV27 with TRBJ1-4, with 8 bases fitting TRBD1. J gave up 2 bases and V 4 bases, and 9 bases lay outside the gene matches. In germline, CDR1 is MNHEY, CDR2 SMNVEV (reference sequence). CDR3 length equals 17 residues. CDR3 in amino acids: CASSSYGQGSTNEKLFF. The DNA of the CDR3 is TGTGCCAGCAGTTCATACGGACAGGGAAGTACTAATGAAAAACTGTTTTTT.

The V and J genes are TRBV5-1 and TRBJ1-2; 9 bases map to TRBD1. With 0 bases clipped from V and 5 bases from J, the junction kept 8 bases outside the gene matches. CDR3 length: 16 amino acids. Per the germline V gene, CDR1 is SGHRS and CDR2 is YFSETQ. CDR3 in DNA: TGCGCCAGCAGCTTGGACGGCGACAGGGGGAGGTATGGCTACACCTTC. This translates into CASSLDGDRGRYGYTF. The complete variable domain, with remaining parts taken from reference TRBV5-1 and TRBJ1-2, reads KAGVTQTPRYLIKTRGQQVTLSCSPISGHRSVSWYQQTPGQGLQFLFEYFSETQRNKGNFPGRFSGRQFSNSRSEMNVSTLELGDSALYLCASSLDGDRGRYGYTFGSGTRLTVV.

The rearrangement joins TRBV3-1 (or the pseudogene TRBV3-2) to TRBJ2-2; no firm D call. With 4 bases removed from V and 8 bases from J, the gap between germline ends came to 14 bases. The CDR3 has 14 amino acids. Germline CDR1 LGHDT, CDR2 YNNKEL (reference sequence). CDR3 residues: CASSRSGTEGELFF. CDR3 coding DNA: TGTGCCAGCAGCCGCTCGGGTACGGAGGGGGAGCTGTTTTTT.

The V gene is TRBV10-1, the J gene TRBJ1-5; D possibly corresponds to TRBD1 (5 bases). Germline values: CDR1 WNHNN, CDR2 SYGVQD (reference sequence). There are 14 residues in the CDR3. Trimming stripped 0 bases from V and 2 bases from J, with 5 bases between. CDR3 nucleotides: TGCGCCAGCAGTGAGTCAGGGGGCAATCAGCCCCAGCATTTT. It is translated as CASSESGGNQPQHF.

This chain uses TRBV28 with TRBJ1-3; a possible D gene is TRBD1 (6 bases). CDR1 MDHEN and CDR2 SYDVKM come from the germline V gene. Trimming stripped 7 bases from V and 2 bases from J, with 21 bases between. The CDR3 has 17 residues. CDR3 in DNA: TGTGCCAGCAAGGAAATTAGAGGGCCAGGGGCTGGAAACACCATATATTTT. Its protein product is CASKEIRGPGAGNTIYF.

The rearrangement links TRBV10-2 to TRBJ2-3, with TRBD1 matching over 8 bases. The junction had 10 bases not matched to a gene; V was cut back by 5 bases and J by 6 bases. The germline CDR1 and CDR2 sequences are WSHSY and SAAADI. This CDR3 region has 15 residues. The CDR3 nucleotides read TGCGCCAGCAGTAACACAGGGGGAGGTGTGGATACGCAGTATTTT. As protein: CASSNTGGGVDTQYF.

The chain employs TRBV19 and TRBJ1-4; tentative D call: TRBD1 (6 bases). Germline CDR1 reads LNHDA; CDR2 reads SQIVND (reference sequence). The length of the CDR3 is 14 residues. V was pared by 6 bases and J by 6 bases, with 14 bases between. This chain's CDR3 is CASSTRGIDEKLFF. DNA for the CDR3: TGTGCCAGTAGCACTAGGGGGATAGATGAAAAACTGTTTTTT.

This clone showed up just a few times. This chain links TRBV19 with TRBJ2-1, with D hard to call. Germline loops: CDR1 LNHDA, CDR2 SQIVND (reference sequence). This CDR3 contains 15 residues. Trimming took 1 base from V and 1 from J, leaving 8 bases between them. The CDR3: CASSIAAGSYNEQFF. DNA of the CDR3: TGTGCCAGTAGTATAGCGGCAGGATCCTACAATGAGCAGTTCTTC.

This clone was counted between two and nine times. V usage is TRBV4-3 and J usage is TRBJ2-3; D might be TRBD1 (5 bases). CDR1 and CDR2 from the germline V gene are LGHNA and YSLEER. V lost 0 bases and J 2 bases, leaving 9 bases between the germline ends. The CDR3 covers 15 residues. The CDR3: CASSQDLTATDTQYF. CDR3 sequence (DNA): TGCGCCAGCAGCCAAGATCTGACAGCCACAGATACGCAGTATTTT.

This clone was seen a few times. The rearrangement links TRBV3-1 (or the pseudogene TRBV3-2) to TRBJ1-1, with D possibly matching TRBD1 (6 bases). This CDR3 region has 13 residues. Germline V CDR1 and CDR2: LGHDT, YNNKEL (reference sequence). The ends were cut back, 1 base at V and 7 bases at J, with 10 bases in the middle. CDR3 sequence reads: CASSQGGRGEAFF. CDR3 DNA: TGTGCCAGCAGCCAAGGGGGGCGCGGTGAAGCTTTCTTT.

This clone has a single count. The J gene is TRBJ2-1, the V gene TRBV4-3, with TRBD2 matching 10 bases. The CDR3 covers 17 residues. With V trimmed by 0 bases and J by 2 bases, 4 bases remained unmatched. Germline V gene lookup returns CDR1 LGHNA and CDR2 YSLEER. The CDR3 bases are TGCGCCAGCAGCCAAGATTGGCTAGCGGGAGCCTACAATGAGCAGTTCTTC. Translating gives CASSQDWLAGAYNEQFF.

The chain uses TRBV19 and TRBJ1-3; D call uncertain. Germline assignment: CDR1 LNHDA and CDR2 SQIVND (reference sequence). This CDR3 is built from 13 residues. Deletions cut 2 bases from V and 6 bases from J, with 8 bases between. This CDR3 is CASSINSPNTIYF. DNA of the CDR3: TGTGCCAGTAGTATAAACAGCCCAAACACCATATATTTT. The complete variable domain, with remaining parts taken from reference TRBV19 and TRBJ1-3, reads DGGITQSPKYLFRKEGQNVTLSCEQNLNHDAMYWYRQDPGQGLRLIYYSQIVNDFQKGDIAEGYSVSREKKESFPLTVTSAQKNPTAFYLCASSINSPNTIYFGEGSWLTVV.

This clone showed up just once. The chain employs TRBV27 and TRBJ1-5; unclear D gene. Germline V gives CDR1 MNHEY, CDR2 SMNVEV (reference sequence). The ends were cut back, 8 bases at V and 0 bases at J, with 11 bases in the middle. The length of the CDR3 is 14 residues. CDR3: CASSIGYSNQPQHF. CDR3 nucleotides: TGTGCCAGCTCCATCGGGTATAGCAATCAGCCCCAGCATTTT.

The chain uses TRBV28 and TRBJ2-3, with 10 positions matching TRBD1. Germline trimming cut 8 bases from V and 4 bases from J; bases unmatched to any gene: 9. The CDR3 is made up of 15 amino acids. Germline loops: CDR1 MDHEN, CDR2 SYDVKM. CDR3 in DNA: TGTGCCAGCTCGATTCGGGACAGGGGCCCAGATACGCAGTATTTT. As protein: CASSIRDRGPDTQYF.

The chain joins TRBV6-2 or TRBV6-3 to TRBJ1-5; 7 bases line up with TRBD1. V gave up 2 bases and J gave up 0 bases; unmatched junction bases: 7. This CDR3 comprises 17 residues. Germline assignment: CDR1 MNHEY and CDR2 SVGEGT. CDR3 sequence reads: CASSYHTGQDSNQPQHF. As DNA, the CDR3 is TGTGCCAGCAGTTACCATACAGGACAGGATAGCAATCAGCCCCAGCATTTT.

This clone was detected a few times. This rearrangement joins TRBV19 to TRBJ1-2; D gene ambiguous. Germline values: CDR1 LNHDA, CDR2 SQIVND (reference sequence). CDR3 length: 14 residues. V dropped 5 bases and J dropped 8 bases, with 18 bases sitting between them. For the CDR3, the DNA is TGTGCCAGTAGTGGTATCACCGGGAGGTCGGGCTACACCTTC. Amino acid sequence: CASSGITGRSGYTF. The full variable domain, rest sourced from reference TRBV19 and TRBJ1-2, is DGGITQSPKYLFRKEGQNVTLSCEQNLNHDAMYWYRQDPGQGLRLIYYSQIVNDFQKGDIAEGYSVSREKKESFPLTVTSAQKNPTAFYLCASSGITGRSGYTFGSGTRLTVV.

The chain is built from TRBV5-1 and TRBJ1-6, with D possibly TRBD1 on 6 matching bases. CDR1 and CDR2 (germline): SGHRS, YFSETQ. V was clipped by 2 bases and J by 6 bases, with 15 bases between them. CDR3 length: 16 residues. The CDR3 DNA follows: TGCGCCAGCAGCTTAAAACCAACAGGGATTAATTCACCCCTCCACTTT. Protein sequence: CASSLKPTGINSPLHF.

This clone was seen only once. The chain has TRBV3-1 (or the pseudogene TRBV3-2) and TRBJ2-7, with 11 positions matching TRBD1. The CDR3 is 14 amino acids. V lost 5 bases and J lost 7; bases outside the gene matches: 7. Germline V gives CDR1 LGHDT, CDR2 YNNKEL (reference sequence). The CDR3 DNA sequence: TGTGCCAGCAGCGTGGACAGGGGGCGGAAAGAGCAGTACTTC. Protein sequence: CASSVDRGRKEQYF.

The rearrangement uses TRBV9 and TRBJ1-4; the match to TRBD1 covers 7 bases. The germline gives CDR1 SGDLS, CDR2 YYNGEE. Trimming took 4 bases from V and 6 from J; bases not matched to a gene: 9. CDR3 length equals 15 residues. The DNA of the CDR3 is TGTGCCAGCAGCACCCGACAGGGCCGGGATGAAAAACTGTTTTTT. It yields the protein CASSTRQGRDEKLFF.

There are a few counts of this clone. The rearrangement links TRBV11-2 to TRBJ1-6; possibly TRBD1 for D (6 bases). Trimming left V 6 bases short and J 8 bases short, with 23 bases between. The CDR3 sequence is 17 residues long. Per germline, CDR1 SGHAT and CDR2 FQNNGV. This CDR3 is CASSKARGALEYSPLHF. CDR3 in DNA: TGTGCCAGCAGTAAAGCCAGGGGAGCCCTAGAATATTCACCCCTCCACTTT.